This T cell receptor (beta chain) was sequenced during a study of cytomegalovirus exposure and HLA in healthy donors. General observations from the study: The study recorded 150 to 200 TCR beta chains that were cytomegalovirus-associated. It was found in a later analysis that first-cohort TCR clusters tended to co-occur in the 100 to 150 validation repertoires. Most TCRs appeared rarely, but some public TCRs recurred in many donors.

This CDR3 is 15 amino acids long. The V gene's germline CDR1 is SGHRS and CDR2 YFSETQ. The V gene lost 4 bases and the J gene lost 5 bases, with 19 bases spanning the gap. TCRdb's copy holds only in-frame clones and misses some; the assay was immunoSEQ multiplex PCR. The data show some 170,000 clones, roughly 90% seen once. A note on this clone: Its specificity is unknown.

This clonotype was sampled from a woman aged 18-30 years in good health and CMV-seronegative. Source material: PBMCs. J is TRBJ2-7 and V is TRBV5-1, with D possibly matching TRBD1 (6 bases). CDR3 DNA sequence: TGCGCCAGCAGCGGCGGACAGACAGAGGGTGACGAGCAGTACTTC. It yields the protein CASSGGQTEGDEQYF.